Below are 23 T cell receptor beta chains sequenced from a single sample in a study of blood T cells in healthy people across ages. Together with a sample-barcoded 5' primer, a J-beta primer mix was included in a second PCR lasting about 6 to 11 cycles. From the 5' RACE reads, TCRdb called clonotypes with MiXCR, one entry per CDR3 protein. The repertoire holds around 1,900,000 distinct CDR3 sequences, about two fifths seen once, with about 21% in the top ten. Source material: blood. These receptors all come from a human donor in good health.

The chain employs TRBV12-5 and TRBJ1-5, with TRBD1 matching over 8 bases. CDR1 is LGHNT, CDR2 FRNRAP, per germline. The CDR3 runs to 20 residues. J was trimmed by 9 bases and V by 5 bases; bases with no gene match: 27. DNA for the CDR3: TGTGCTAGTGGTCCCGTAACCAACTCCGGGACAGGTGTAAGTAAGGGGCCCCAGCATTTT. Residues: CASGPVTNSGTGVSKGPQHF.

This clonotype was observed a handful of times. V and J are TRBV10-3 and TRBJ2-7; 15 positions match TRBD2. Trimming took 4 bases from V and 4 from J; bases not matched to a gene: 14. This CDR3 region has 19 residues. Germline V gives CDR1 ENHRY, CDR2 SYGVKD. The CDR3 nucleotides read TGTGCCATCAGTGCCAAAACCGGGACTAGCGGGGGGATTTATTACGAGCAGTACTTC. Translated, it gives CAISAKTGTSGGIYYEQYF.

The chain links TRBV14 to TRBJ2-1, with 14 bases matching TRBD2. The ends lost 7 bases at V and 6 bases at J; junction bases unmatched: 11. The germline V gene has CDR1 SGHDN and CDR2 FVKESK. CDR3 size: 17 residues. CDR3 amino acids: CASNQGTSGGPFNEQFF. In DNA, the CDR3 is TGTGCCAGCAACCAGGGGACTAGCGGGGGCCCATTCAATGAGCAGTTCTTC.

V usage is TRBV6-2 or TRBV6-3 and J usage is TRBJ1-1, with 7 nucleotides matching TRBD1. CDR1 MNHEY and CDR2 SVGEGT come from the germline V gene. The CDR3 covers 17 residues. With 3 bases clipped from V and 4 bases from J, the junction kept 14 bases outside the gene matches. The CDR3 reads CASSYLTGTVSSTEAFF. CDR3 sequence (DNA): TGTGCCAGCAGTTATTTAACAGGGACAGTGTCGAGCACTGAAGCTTTCTTT.

This clonotype was counted only a few times. Relative to the germline gene, one junction end is altered; a read error may explain this. The chain has TRBV6-2 or TRBV6-3 and TRBJ1-2; D possibly corresponds to TRBD1 (5 bases). CDR1 MNHEY and CDR2 SVGEGT come from the germline V gene. CDR3 length equals 15 residues. CDR3 in amino acids: CASSYQGHSNYGYTF. The DNA of the CDR3 is TGTGCCAGTAGTTACCAAGGACATTCAAACTATGGCTACACCTTC.

The J gene is TRBJ1-1, the V gene TRBV4-3; TRBD1 might be the D (5 bases). The V end lost 1 base, the J end lost 6 bases, and 12 bases lay between the germline ends. The CDR3 loop spans 14 amino acids. Per the germline V gene, CDR1 is LGHNA and CDR2 is YSLEER. The chain's CDR3 is CASSQGQGSSEAFF. In DNA, the CDR3 is TGCGCCAGCAGCCAAGGGCAGGGCTCTTCTGAAGCTTTCTTT.

V gene TRBV6-2 or TRBV6-3 combines with J gene TRBJ2-1, with a possible D match to TRBD1 (5 bases). The CDR3 is made up of 13 amino acids. Trimming shortened V by 3 bases and J by 9 bases, and 12 bases separated the two germline ends. Germline V gene lookup returns CDR1 MNHEY and CDR2 SVGEGT. CDR3 DNA: TGTGCCAGCAGTTATCTTTCTGGGGCTGAGCAGTTCTTC. This sequence encodes CASSYLSGAEQFF.

This chain uses TRBV7-2 with TRBJ2-6; a weak D match, TRBD1 (5 bases). Germline V CDR1 and CDR2: SGHTA, FQGNSA. There are 17 residues in the CDR3. V was trimmed by 4 bases and J by 0 bases, leaving 13 bases between them. The CDR3 DNA follows: TGTGCCAGCAGCTGGGGCACCTACGCCTCTGGGGCCAACGTCCTGACTTTC. Translating it yields CASSWGTYASGANVLTF. Variable domain in full (rest from reference TRBV7-2 and TRBJ2-6): GAGVSQSPSNKVTEKGKDVELRCDPISGHTALYWYRQSLGQGLEFLIYFQGNSAPDKSGLPSDRFSAERTGGSVSTLTIQRTQQEDSAVYLCASSWGTYASGANVLTFGAGSRLTVL.

V gene TRBV4-3 combines with J gene TRBJ2-3, with 12 bases identical to TRBD2. The V and J ends lost 4 bases and 12 bases, in that order; junction bases with no gene match: 17. The CDR3 is 17 residues long. The germline V gene has CDR1 LGHNA and CDR2 YSLEER. Written as DNA, the CDR3 is TGCGCCAGCAGCCCCCAGACTAGCGGGGGAGGGCAAGAGACCCAGTATTTT. It translates to CASSPQTSGGGQETQYF.

The J gene is TRBJ2-3, the V gene TRBV7-9, with D unclear. With 5 bases removed from V and 6 bases from J, the gap between germline ends came to 18 bases. CDR1 is SEHNR and CDR2 is FQNEAQ in the germline V gene (reference sequence). The CDR3 spans 15 residues. CDR3 sequence (DNA): TGTGCCAGCAGCCCCCGGACCGGGCTCCTTGATACGCAGTATTTT. Amino acids: CASSPRTGLLDTQYF.

This chain links TRBV2 with TRBJ1-5; 7 bases match TRBD1. The CDR3 totals 17 residues. With V trimmed by 7 bases and J by 3 bases, 15 bases remained unmatched. The V gene's germline CDR1 is SNHLY and CDR2 FYNNEI. The CDR3 nucleotides are TGTGCCAGCACCTGGGAGGGGGCGCGGGTCAACAATCAGCCCCAGCATTTT. The encoded protein is CASTWEGARVNNQPQHF.

The chain's CDR3 is CASSSYRDRDYGYTF. CDR3 DNA sequence: TGTGCCAGCAGCTCTTACAGGGACAGGGACTATGGCTACACCTTC. This chain links TRBV7-6 with TRBJ1-2, with 9 bases fitting TRBD1. After removal of 4 bases from V and 3 bases from J, the junction contained 6 bases not matched to a gene. Germline values: CDR1 SGHVS, CDR2 FNYEAQ. CDR3 length: 15 residues.

The genes are TRBV6-1 and TRBJ2-1; 10 bases are a match to TRBD1. The CDR3 has 14 amino acids. Trimming took 7 bases from V and 8 from J; bases not matched to a gene: 8. Germline V gives CDR1 MNHNS, CDR2 SASEGT. The CDR3 DNA sequence: TGTGCCAGCACGGACAGGGGGTCGGAGGATGAGCAGTTCTTC. This gives the protein CASTDRGSEDEQFF.

This clonotype was counted between two and nine times. This chain connects TRBV5-1 to TRBJ2-3; D is unresolved. The CDR3 totals 14 residues. Germline V gives CDR1 SGHRS, CDR2 YFSETQ. V dropped 5 bases and J dropped 10 bases, with 20 bases sitting between them. CDR3 sequence (DNA): TGCGCCAGCAGTCTCGAGTGGGCTTTCGGAGCGCAGTATTTT. It yields the protein CASSLEWAFGAQYF.

Only a few counts were recorded for this clonotype. This chain connects TRBV29-1 to TRBJ2-1, with 9 bases matching TRBD1. The germline CDR1 and CDR2 sequences are SQVTM and ANQGSEA. The CDR3 has 16 amino acids. The V and J ends lost 5 bases and 3 bases, in that order; junction bases with no gene match: 11. The CDR3 DNA follows: TGCAGCGTTTCCTGGCGGGGGACAGGGTTCTACAATGAGCAGTTCTTC. Protein sequence: CSVSWRGTGFYNEQFF.

The DNA for the CDR3 is TGTGCCAGCAGCGTAACGACAGGCGTGAACACTGAAGCTTTCTTT. This sequence encodes CASSVTTGVNTEAFF. This chain connects TRBV9 to TRBJ1-1; tentatively, D is TRBD1 (6 bases). The CDR3 runs to 15 residues. With 1 base removed from V and 0 bases from J, the gap between germline ends came to 10 bases. CDR1 and CDR2 (germline): SGDLS, YYNGEE. The whole variable domain, filled in from reference TRBV9 and TRBJ1-1, reads DSGVTQTPKHLITATGQRVTLRCSPRSGDLSVYWYQQSLDQGLQFLIQYYNGEERAKGNILERFSAQQFPDLHSELNLSSLELGDSALYFCASSVTTGVNTEAFFGQGTRLTVV.

The chain recombines TRBV21-1 with TRBJ2-3. TRBV21-1 is listed as a pseudogene. The CDR3 has 15 residues. This CDR3 reads CASSNHGRSTDTQYF. The CDR3, as DNA: TGTGCCAGCAGCAACCACGGCAGAAGCACAGATACGCAGTATTTT.

This rearrangement joins TRBV29-1 to TRBJ1-2; D uncertain. Germline V gene data show CDR1 as SQVTM and CDR2 as ANQGSEA. CDR3 length: 11 amino acids. The V gene lost 4 bases and the J gene lost 7 bases, with 10 bases spanning the gap. For the CDR3, the DNA is TGCAGCGTTGCCGCCGGGAGTGGCTACACCTTC. It yields the protein CSVAAGSGYTF.

The J gene is TRBJ2-1, the V gene TRBV9; 11 nucleotides agree with TRBD2. CDR3 length equals 16 residues. The junction had 2 bases not matched to a gene; V was cut back by 2 bases and J by 1 base. Germline V gives CDR1 SGDLS, CDR2 YYNGEE. CDR3 protein: CASSVTSGTSYNEQFF. In DNA, the CDR3 is TGTGCCAGCAGCGTGACTAGCGGGACTTCCTACAATGAGCAGTTCTTC.

The chain couples TRBV2 to TRBJ2-5; no firm D call. CDR3 size: 12 residues. CDR1 SNHLY and CDR2 FYNNEI come from the germline V gene. Trimming took 7 bases from V and 7 from J, leaving 13 bases between them. The CDR3: CASTTPPGTQYF. DNA for the CDR3: TGTGCCAGCACAACCCCGCCGGGGACCCAGTACTTC.

The gene calls are TRBV5-5 and TRBJ1-4; D is uncertain. Looked up from germline, CDR1 is SGHKS and CDR2 is YYEKEE (reference sequence). The CDR3 is 14 amino acids. V dropped 5 bases and J dropped 1 base, with 9 bases sitting between them. CDR3: CASSLPRTNEKLFF. CDR3 in DNA: TGTGCCAGCAGTTTACCCCGAACTAATGAAAAACTGTTTTTT.

A few counts support this clonotype. This chain joins TRBV20-1 and TRBJ1-2; D perhaps matches TRBD1 (5 bases). Germline CDR1 is DFQATT and CDR2 is SNEGSKA (reference sequence). Trimming took 1 base from V and 8 from J, leaving 23 bases between them. The CDR3 extends over 16 amino acids. Here the CDR3 reads CSARVEGAGLWFGYTF. The CDR3 coding sequence is TGCAGTGCTAGAGTGGAGGGCGCGGGGCTATGGTTCGGCTACACCTTC.

Only a few counts were recorded for this clonotype. The chain joins TRBV7-6 to TRBJ2-5; D may correspond to TRBD1 or TRBD2 (5 bases each). The DNA end lines up better with TRBJ2-7; the J call may be wrong. The germline CDR1 and CDR2 sequences are SGHVS and FNYEAQ. This CDR3 spans 14 amino acids. The CDR3 spells CASSSAWGSGEQYF. Written as DNA, the CDR3 is TGTGCCAGCAGCTCCGCGTGGGGGTCCGGCGAGCAGTACTTC.